These 26 T cell receptor beta chains were sequenced from one sample in a study of STAT3 mutations in large granular lymphocyte leukemia. For these receptors, no antigen is known. Sequencing was performed with immunoSEQ multiplex PCR; in TCRdb, only in-frame clones are kept and a portion is missing. The profile shows about 9,400 clones, around 90% of them singletons. General study findings and limits: In T-cell large granular lymphocyte leukemia, about half of patients showed multiple immunodominant subclonotypes.

Sequencing was done on a sample of peripheral blood mononuclear cells. Receptors were obtained from an elderly man with T-cell large granular lymphocyte leukemia. Some clones in this sample may be carry-over from other donors' samples.

This clone was seen only a few times. The V and J genes are TRBV5-4 and TRBJ2-3; 13 bases map to TRBD2. This CDR3 has 16 residues. Germline CDR1 reads SGHNT; CDR2 reads YYREEE (reference sequence). The V gene end was trimmed by 4 bases and the J gene end by 2 bases; junction bases not matched to a gene: 4. The DNA of the CDR3 is TGTGCCAGCAGCGGTGGACTAGCGGGGGCCACAGATACGCAGTATTTT. It is translated as CASSGGLAGATDTQYF.

The V call is TRBV5-4, the J call TRBJ2-7, with D possibly being TRBD2 (6 bases). The germline CDR1 and CDR2 sequences are SGHNT and YYREEE (reference sequence). V dropped 4 bases and J dropped 5 bases, with 22 bases sitting between them. The length of the CDR3 is 16 residues. The CDR3 sequence: CASSLEGVRGFHEQYF. For the CDR3, the DNA is TGTGCCAGCAGCCTGGAAGGGGTGCGGGGTTTCCACGAGCAGTACTTC.

The genes are TRBV25-1 and TRBJ1-2; a possible D gene is TRBD1 (5 bases). Per germline, CDR1 MGHDK and CDR2 SYGVNS. CDR3 length: 15 residues. Between the trimmed V and J ends, which lost 4 bases and 2 bases, there was a span of 14 bases. The CDR3 loop reads CASSAAAAGNYGYTF. The CDR3 DNA reads as TGTGCCAGCAGTGCCGCCGCGGCAGGGAACTATGGCTACACCTTC.

The chain carries TRBV6-1 and TRBJ1-2; 10 bases are shared with TRBD1. The V gene's germline CDR1 is MNHNS and CDR2 SASEGT. After removal of 10 bases from V and 3 bases from J, the junction contained 8 bases not matched to a gene. The CDR3 extends over 14 amino acids. CDR3 in amino acids: CATKDRGTDYGYTF. CDR3 sequence (DNA): TGTGCCACCAAGGACAGGGGGACAGACTATGGCTACACCTTC.

This sequence joins TRBV19 and TRBJ2-7; D could derive from TRBD1 or TRBD2 (5 bases each). The V end was cut by 0 bases, the J end by 7 bases, with 10 bases between. Germline V gives CDR1 LNHDA, CDR2 SQIVND (reference sequence). The length of the CDR3 is 13 residues. CDR3 sequence reads: CASSIEEGLEQYF. The CDR3 coding sequence is TGTGCCAGTAGTATAGAAGAGGGGTTGGAGCAGTACTTC. The full variable domain, with the rest looked up from reference TRBV19 and TRBJ2-7, is DGGITQSPKYLFRKEGQNVTLSCEQNLNHDAMYWYRQDPGQGLRLIYYSQIVNDFQKGDIAEGYSVSREKKESFPLTVTSAQKNPTAFYLCASSIEEGLEQYFGPGTRLTVT.

The V and J genes are TRBV11-1 and TRBJ2-7, with 11 bases aligning to TRBD1. V lost 3 bases to trimming and J lost 3 bases; unmatched junction nucleotides: 1. Germline V gives CDR1 SGHAT, CDR2 FQDESV (reference sequence). The CDR3 has 14 residues. The CDR3 nucleotides are TGTGCCAGCAGCTTGGGGACAGGGGGCTACGAGCAGTACTTC. It translates to CASSLGTGGYEQYF.

The chain links TRBV7-9 to TRBJ2-1; the match to TRBD1 covers 9 bases. This CDR3 contains 16 residues. V dropped 4 bases and J dropped 5; count of bases not matched to a gene: 9. Germline CDR1 and CDR2: SEHNR and FQNEAQ (reference sequence). Written as DNA, the CDR3 is TGTGCCAGCAGCTCCCGGCGGGACAGGGATCACAATGAGCAGTTCTTC. Residues: CASSSRRDRDHNEQFF.

This sequence joins TRBV6-1 and TRBJ1-5, with a weak D call TRBD1 (6 bases). The CDR3 spans 15 residues. Germline CDR1 is MNHNS and CDR2 is SASEGT. V lost 1 base, J lost 3 bases, and 10 bases lay in between. This chain's CDR3 is CASSEGQAHNQPQHF. DNA of the CDR3: TGTGCCAGCAGTGAAGGACAGGCCCACAATCAGCCCCAGCATTTT.

CDR3: CASSSGGGPWANVLTF. CDR3 nucleotide sequence: TGTGCCAGCAGTTCCGGGGGCGGCCCTTGGGCCAACGTCCTGACTTTC. The chain recombines TRBV6-5 with TRBJ2-6, with D tentatively TRBD1 or TRBD2 (6 bases each). V was pared by 4 bases and J by 5 bases, with 15 bases between. The CDR3 runs 16 residues. Germline assignment: CDR1 MNHEY and CDR2 SVGAGI.

The chain recombines TRBV7-9 with TRBJ2-3, with TRBD2 matching 8 bases. This CDR3 has 15 amino acids. CDR1 is SEHNR, CDR2 FQNEAQ, per germline (reference sequence). V gave up 6 bases and J gave up 4 bases; unmatched junction bases: 9. CDR3 DNA: TGTGCCAGCAGTCCCGGGGGGGTCCCGCCAGATACGCAGTATTTT. Translated: CASSPGGVPPDTQYF.

A few counts support this clone. This chain links TRBV29-1 with TRBJ2-7; TRBD1 aligns across 7 bases. After removal of 1 base from V and 6 bases from J, the junction contained 15 bases not matched to a gene. This CDR3 comprises 16 residues. Germline CDR1 and CDR2: SQVTM and ANQGSEA. The CDR3 DNA reads TGCAGCGTTGAAGGCGCTCCGGGACAGAAGGTGATCGAGCAGTACTTC. This gives the protein CSVEGAPGQKVIEQYF.

The CDR3 sequence is CAITADRNYGYTF. The DNA of the CDR3 is TGTGCCATCACAGCGGACAGAAACTATGGCTACACCTTC. The chain recombines TRBV10-3 with TRBJ1-2, with D perhaps matching TRBD1 (6 bases). Germline CDR1 ENHRY, CDR2 SYGVKD. Between the trimmed V and J ends, which lost 7 bases and 2 bases, there was a span of 11 bases. The CDR3 is 13 residues long.

This rearrangement joins TRBV28 to TRBJ2-7; 7 positions match TRBD1. Germline V gene lookup returns CDR1 MDHEN and CDR2 SYDVKM. The CDR3 covers 14 residues. With V trimmed by 4 bases and J by 2 bases, 5 bases remained unmatched. The CDR3 region has the DNA TGTGCCAGCAGTTCTGGGACAGAAACCTACGAGCAGTACTTC. Its protein is CASSSGTETYEQYF.

V is TRBV6-6 and J is TRBJ1-2, with D maybe TRBD1 (5 bases). The germline V gene has CDR1 MNHNY and CDR2 SVGAGI (reference sequence). V lost 6 bases, J lost 4 bases, and 15 bases lay in between. CDR3 size: 14 residues. The CDR3 sequence: CASRLAGTGYGYTF. CDR3 DNA: TGTGCCAGCAGGCTAGCCGGGACCGGCTATGGCTACACCTTC.

This chain links TRBV5-1 with TRBJ1-2; D is possibly TRBD1 (6 bases). Germline assignment: CDR1 SGHRS and CDR2 YFSETQ. V was shortened by 5 bases and J by 0 bases, with 8 bases between the two germline ends. The CDR3 loop spans 13 amino acids. CDR3 sequence (DNA): TGCGCCAGCAGACAGGGAACTAACTATGGCTACACCTTC. It codes for CASRQGTNYGYTF.

The V call is TRBV7-9, the J call TRBJ2-7, with D unresolved. This CDR3 has 13 amino acids. V dropped 3 bases and J dropped 1 base, with 7 bases sitting between them. Per germline, CDR1 SEHNR and CDR2 FQNEAQ (reference sequence). CDR3 coding DNA: TGTGCCAGCAGCTTCCCATATTCCTACGAGCAGTACTTC. Amino acids: CASSFPYSYEQYF.

This chain joins TRBV27 and TRBJ1-1; unclear D gene. The CDR3 extends over 11 amino acids. Germline CDR1 and CDR2: MNHEY and SMNVEV (reference sequence). V was cut by 4 bases and J by 11 bases, with 11 bases left in between. CDR3: CASSSGWGAFF. The CDR3 coding sequence is TGTGCCAGCAGTTCTGGATGGGGTGCTTTCTTT.

This chain connects TRBV18 to TRBJ1-3, with TRBD1 matching 7 bases. This CDR3 contains 18 residues. The germline V gene has CDR1 KGHSH and CDR2 LQKENI. Germline trimming cut 1 base from V and 0 bases from J; bases unmatched to any gene: 9. CDR3 residues: CASSPLPGQLLSGNTIYF. CDR3 DNA sequence: TGTGCCAGCTCACCACTGCCGGGACAGTTACTCTCTGGAAACACCATATATTTT. The full variable domain, with the rest looked up from reference TRBV18 and TRBJ1-3, is NAGVMQNPRHLVRRRGQEARLRCSPMKGHSHVYWYRQLPEEGLKFMVYLQKENIIDESGMPKERFSAEFPKEGPSILRIQQVVRGDSAAYFCASSPLPGQLLSGNTIYFGEGSWLTVV.

The V call is TRBV27, the J call TRBJ2-3; 8 bases are shared with TRBD2. The ends lost 1 base at V and 0 bases at J; junction bases unmatched: 6. CDR3 length: 17 residues. The germline CDR1 and CDR2 sequences are MNHEY and SMNVEV (reference sequence). CDR3 amino acids: CASSLYTSGISTDTQYF. CDR3 coding DNA: TGTGCCAGCAGTTTATATACTAGCGGAATCAGCACAGATACGCAGTATTTT.

This chain connects TRBV29-1 to TRBJ2-3; D possibly corresponds to TRBD2 (6 bases). V was trimmed by 3 bases and J by 0 bases, leaving 19 bases between them. Looked up from germline, CDR1 is SQVTM and CDR2 is ANQGSEA. The CDR3 extends over 17 amino acids. The CDR3: CSVDGGLGGRSTDTQYF. CDR3 nucleotide sequence: TGCAGCGTTGATGGGGGTTTGGGGGGACGTAGCACAGATACGCAGTATTTT.

The V gene is TRBV15, the J gene TRBJ1-2, with D perhaps matching TRBD1 (5 bases). The length of the CDR3 is 12 residues. The germline gives CDR1 LNHNV, CDR2 YYDKDF (reference sequence). V was shortened by 0 bases and J by 7 bases, with 6 bases between the two germline ends. The CDR3 sequence is CATSRDRAGYTF. Written as DNA, the CDR3 is TGTGCCACCAGCAGAGACAGGGCTGGCTACACCTTC.

The chain is built from TRBV6-5 and TRBJ2-7; D is perhaps TRBD2 (7 bases). Per germline, CDR1 MNHEY and CDR2 SVGAGI. CDR3 size: 13 residues. V gave up 2 bases and J gave up 6 bases, with 11 bases separating them. The CDR3 protein is CASSYGGGSEQYF. The CDR3 nucleotides are TGTGCCAGCAGTTACGGGGGGGGCTCCGAGCAGTACTTC.

This clone turned up a few times. This chain links TRBV18 with TRBJ1-2, with TRBD1 matching over 7 bases. The CDR3 covers 16 residues. The germline CDR1 and CDR2 sequences are KGHSH and LQKENI. Trimming cost V 3 bases and J 1 base; bases outside gene matches: 8. In nucleotides, the CDR3 is TGTGCCAGCTCACCCGCCGGGACAGCTCATAACTATGGCTACACCTTC. This translates into CASSPAGTAHNYGYTF.

V and J are TRBV5-6 and TRBJ1-2, with D possibly matching TRBD1 (5 bases). CDR3 length: 14 amino acids. The germline gives CDR1 SGHDT, CDR2 YYEEEE. With 0 bases removed from V and 8 bases from J, the gap between germline ends came to 14 bases. The CDR3 bases are TGTGCCAGCAGCTTGGGACGTCTCGGGGACGGCTACACCTTC. It translates to CASSLGRLGDGYTF.

The chain couples TRBV7-8 to TRBJ2-2; D unresolved. V gave up 6 bases and J gave up 4 bases, with 6 bases separating them. Germline lookup yields CDR1 SGHVS and CDR2 FQNEAQ. The CDR3 is made up of 12 amino acids. The CDR3 region is CASSGVTGELFF. CDR3 coding DNA: TGTGCCAGCAGTGGGGTCACCGGGGAGCTGTTTTTT.

The CDR3 nucleotides are TGTGCCAGCAGCTCAAATAGCGGGGGGGCGTTTGAGCAGTACTTC. This sequence encodes CASSSNSGGAFEQYF. V is TRBV7-3 and J is TRBJ2-7; the match to TRBD2 covers 11 bases. This CDR3 is 15 amino acids long. J gave up 7 bases and V 4 bases, and 9 bases lay outside the gene matches. CDR1 is SGHTA, CDR2 FQGTGA, per germline.